The present entry profiles one TCR beta chain with its context. Its antigen is unknown. The sample holds no much larger clone one base away, and base qualities are not on file. These data originate in a study of cytotoxic CD8 clonotypes in ibrutinib-treated CLL (dated by TCRdb to the early 2020s). Describing the broader study: The cohort was composed of about a dozen relapsed/refractory and fewer than 16 treatment-naive patients; IGHV unmutated status was identified in fewer than 18 patients. Of the approximately 86 participants in the trial, 25 to 30 had longitudinal samples available. Samples averaged approximately 260,000 productive templates and about 94,000 productive rearrangements. Response samples were obtained after a median of 12 months of treatment, with a range of roughly 6 to 40 months. Every sample from remission and from progressive disease was obtained while the patients were still on ibrutinib. Cryopreserved peripheral blood mononuclear cells were obtained prior to treatment, at the time of response, and at either disease progression or sustained remission. Partial responses were observed in about 25 patients and complete responses in 2; after a median follow-up of about 69 months, remission was maintained in some 14 patients and progression was observed in some 12. What the authors observed across the whole study: Public clonotypes were rare and either contracted or stayed stable during treatment, and the rise in clonality at ibrutinib response reflected the expansion of private clonotypes. Sustained-remission and progressing patients did not have matched sampling times, and lymph node repertoires were not examined. Clonality rose at ibrutinib response, remained stable during sustained remission, and dropped back toward baseline at progression. Baseline clonality was found to be higher than that of age-matched healthy donors and was strongly correlated with circulating CD8+ T-cell counts.

According to the germline V gene, CDR1 reads KGHSH and CDR2 reads LQKENI. Taken from cysteine to phenylalanine, the CDR3 has 15 residues. Only CDR3 DNA is held: 45 bases, read in frame from base 1. V has 2 bases trimmed and J has 5 bases trimmed; junction bases matching no gene number 7. Each clonotype received, on average, approximately 9.9x coverage in deep resolution sequencing performed on a MiSeq, where the target depth lay between 1 in 1 million and 1 in 200,000 T cells. TCR beta libraries were generated with the immunoSEQ hsTCRB Kit. Concerning the study's data processing: ImmunoSEQ Data Assistant and ImmunoSEQ Analyzer were used for data analysis, and V, D and J genes were assigned according to IMGT definitions. Clonality, with values ranging from 0 to 1, was calculated as one minus the normalized Shannon entropy of productive rearrangement frequencies. Public clonotype analysis was restricted to overrepresented clonotypes comprising at least 0.05% of each patient's repertoire. Some 14 age-matched healthy donor repertoires from immuneACCESS served as clonality controls. The source is immuneACCESS, and TCRdb retained only in-frame sequences with V and J called. Part of the clones is not carried over; for the studies checked, unresolved V genes explain less than half of this, and the remainder is unexplained. That table is the source of V, J and clone size, and D and trimming were worked out from the DNA. Here the sample has about 200,000 clones; 79% occur a single time. 11% of the sample is held by the ten biggest clonotypes.

The time point label corresponds to: about a year on ibrutinib. For TCR beta library preparation, approximately 2.2 micrograms of genomic DNA were isolated from cryopreserved PBMCs. High-throughput TCR beta sequencing was performed on longitudinal blood samples from CLL patients receiving ibrutinib monotherapy. Patients were enrolled in a phase 2 open-label single-center ibrutinib monotherapy trial. The chain is assembled from TRBV18 and TRBJ2-7; 9 middle bases align to TRBD1. The origin of this receptor is a human donor with chronic lymphocytic leukemia. The sequenced sample was PBMCs, obtained after 12 months of ibrutinib treatment. The sequenced DNA: TGTGCCAGCTCACCATTGGGACAGGGTGACGACGAGCAGTACTTC. Translated, this is CASSPLGQGDDEQYF.